This paragraph covers one T cell receptor (beta chain) sequence. The antigen is undetermined. Other DNA sequences in this sample translate to the same CDR3. The data derive from a study of cytomegalovirus exposure and HLA in healthy donors. Notes on the study in general: After further analysis at a later stage, under 20,000 TCR beta sequences were associated with HLA alleles at 0.05 false discovery rate. Later on, an analysis found that several of the most significant clusters appeared to be linked to common viral pathogens, which included parvovirus B19. One variant, a missense change in DCLRE1C, was linked in a later analysis to TCR beta V- and J-gene trimming.

Use of 60 Vbeta and 13 Jbeta primers characterized the PCR. The authors' processing: A follow-up analysis tallied tens of millions of unique TCR beta chains, about 10 million shared. Clones were read by immunoSEQ multiplex PCR, and TCRdb kept only the in-frame ones, dropping some. V and J calls and clone size are copied from that table; D and trimming were computed from the DNA. The sample includes about 120,000 clones, about 80% of them seen just once. CDR1 MGHRA and CDR2 YSYEKL come from the germline V gene. The length of the CDR3 is 15 residues. The J segment lost 6 bases and the V segment lost 2 bases, leaving 5 bases of the junction unmatched.

The source of this sequence is a man aged 60 to 69 in good health and CMV-seropositive. J is TRBJ2-7 and V is TRBV4-1; 12 bases align to TRBD2. Sequencing was performed on PBMCs. Here the CDR3 DNA reads TGCGCCAGCAGCCAACCTAGCGGGGGGGCTCGCGAGCAGTACTTC. This gives the protein CASSQPSGGAREQYF.